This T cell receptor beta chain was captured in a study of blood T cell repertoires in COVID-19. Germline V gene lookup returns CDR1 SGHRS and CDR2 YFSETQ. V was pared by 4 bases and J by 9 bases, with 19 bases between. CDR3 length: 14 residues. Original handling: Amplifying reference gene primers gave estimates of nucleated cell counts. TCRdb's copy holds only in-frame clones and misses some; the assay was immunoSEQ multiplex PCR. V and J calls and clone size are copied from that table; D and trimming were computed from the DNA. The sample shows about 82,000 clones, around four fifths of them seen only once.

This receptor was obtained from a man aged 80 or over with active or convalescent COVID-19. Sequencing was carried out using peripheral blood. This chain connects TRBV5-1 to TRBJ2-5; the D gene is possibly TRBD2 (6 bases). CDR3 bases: TGCGCCAGCAGCCATTCCCCGGGGGAGGCGGCCCAGTACTTC. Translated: CASSHSPGEAAQYF.